Listed below are T cell receptor beta chains from one sample, sequenced in a study of blood T cell repertoires in COVID-19. Clones were sequenced by immunoSEQ multiplex PCR, and TCRdb holds only the in-frame ones, with some missing. This sample has more than 45,000 clones; roughly 87% occur once, and the top ten carry roughly a fifth. Input material: peripheral blood. The receptors originated from a woman between 55 and 75 years old with acute or convalescent COVID-19. The CDR3 runs from the conserved cysteine through the conserved F or W. Each record gives: V gene, D gene, clone size, J gene, CDR3 DNA, CDR3 protein. D genes are given only for firm matches. Where a row states a size, it is once, few, many or the class of an expanded clone; other rows omit it.

>TRBV6-5|NA|few|TRBJ1-1
TGTGCCAGCAGCCCGCGGGGGTGGACCACTGAAGCTTTCTTT
CASSPRGWTTEAFF
>TRBV6-5|TRBD2|once|TRBJ2-3
TGTGCCAGCTCCCCTAGCGGAGATACGCAGTATTTT
CASSPSGDTQYF
>TRBV7-3|TRBD1|NA|TRBJ2-7
TGTGCCAGCAGCTCCGACCCGGGACAGGGATTCGACGAGCAGTACTTC
CASSSDPGQGFDEQYF
>TRBV7-2|TRBD2|NA|TRBJ2-1
TGTGCCAGCAGCTTTTCTTTTGCGGGGGGGCCCAATGAGCAGTTCTTC
CASSFSFAGGPNEQFF
>TRBV5-6|TRBD1|NA|TRBJ2-7
TGTGCCAGCAGCTTGGTTGACAGGGTAGACGAGCAGTACTTC
CASSLVDRVDEQYF
>TRBV27|NA|NA|TRBJ1-6
TGTGCCAGCAGTCCAGACAAGATCAGAGACCTCCACTTT
CASSPDKIRDLHF
>TRBV29-1|NA|NA|TRBJ1-2
TGCAGCGTTGAAGATGCCACCTCCTATAACTATGGCTACACCTTC
CSVEDATSYNYGYTF
>TRBV7-3|NA|few|TRBJ1-1
TGTGCCAGCAGCTTACAGGGAAGGAACACTGAAGCTTTCTTT
CASSLQGRNTEAFF
>TRBV7-9|TRBD2|NA|TRBJ2-4
TGTGCCAGCTGGGCAAGCGGGGGGGCCGAAGGCAAAAACATTCAGTACTTC
CASWASGGAEGKNIQYF
>TRBV6-4|TRBD1|NA|TRBJ2-7
TGTGCCAGCAGTGCGGGACAGTTGTCCTACGAGCAGTACTTC
CASSAGQLSYEQYF
>TRBV5-1|NA|few|TRBJ2-1
TGCGCCAGCAGCTTGGATGCGACAGCCTATGAGCAGTTCTTC
CASSLDATAYEQFF
>TRBV7-6|TRBD1|NA|TRBJ1-4
TGTGCCAGCAGCTTAGCGCCGGGACAGTCTCAAAAACTGTTTTTT
CASSLAPGQSQKLFF
>TRBV24-1|TRBD2|NA|TRBJ2-5
TGTGCCACCAGTGATTTAGGAGCGGGGGGTCAAGAGACCCAGTACTTC
CATSDLGAGGQETQYF
>TRBV19|NA|NA|TRBJ1-2
TGTGCCAGTAAAAGTACGGTAAACGTCTACACCTTC
CASKSTVNVYTF
>TRBV6-5|NA|NA|TRBJ2-4
TGTGCCAGCAGGGGGTTCGGGATGCGGGACATTCAGTACTTC
CASRGFGMRDIQYF
>TRBV29-1|TRBD1|few|TRBJ1-1
TGCAGCGTCTCTGAACCAAACCGACAGGGGCAAGCTTTCTTT
CSVSEPNRQGQAFF
>TRBV23-1|NA|NA|TRBJ2-2
TGCGCCAGCATAAGAGTTGTCGGGGAGCTGTTTTTT
CASIRVVGELFF
>TRBV7-2|NA|NA|TRBJ1-2
TGTGCCAGCAGCACTGCGAGTAGTGATGGCTACACCTTC
CASSTASSDGYTF
>TRBV7-2|NA|NA|TRBJ1-1
TGTGCCAGCAGCCCAGAAGGTCGACAGCGCCTAGTTGGAGCTTTCTTT
CASSPEGRQRLVGAFF
>TRBV19|TRBD1|NA|TRBJ1-2
TGTGCCAGTAGGGCAGGGGGCGACAACTATGGCTACACCTTC
CASRAGGDNYGYTF
>TRBV3-1/TRBV3-2|TRBD2|NA|TRBJ2-3
TGTGCCAGCAGCCAGGGTACCGGGACTAGTGGCGATACGCAGTATTTT
CASSQGTGTSGDTQYF
>TRBV5-1|NA|NA|TRBJ2-3
TGCGCCAGCAGCGGGGCGGGGGCCACAGATACGCAGTATTTT
CASSGAGATDTQYF
>TRBV18|NA|few|TRBJ1-1
TGTGCCAGCTCACCTTATCAGGGGACTGAAGCTTTCTTT
CASSPYQGTEAFF
>TRBV18|TRBD1|NA|TRBJ1-1
TGTGCCAGCTCACCAGGGACAGACATGAACACTGAAGCTTTCTTT
CASSPGTDMNTEAFF
>TRBV7-2|NA|NA|TRBJ1-3
TGTGCCAGCAGCCCATTTCCGTCAGGGGTGGGAGGAAACACCATATATTTT
CASSPFPSGVGGNTIYF
>TRBV7-9|NA|NA|TRBJ1-1
TGTGCCAGCAGGCAACTGGCGGGCCACACTGAAGCTTTCTTT
CASRQLAGHTEAFF
>TRBV29-1|NA|NA|TRBJ2-7
TGCAGCGTTGAAGAGGGGGACTTGGGCGAGCAGTACTTC
CSVEEGDLGEQYF
>TRBV5-5|TRBD2|NA|TRBJ2-1
TGTGCCAGCAGCTACCCTAGCGGGGGGGTCGAGCAGTTCTTC
CASSYPSGGVEQFF
>TRBV3-1/TRBV3-2|TRBD2|once|TRBJ2-3
TGTGCCAGCAGTCTTCTAGCGGGGGGCCCCACAGATACGCAGTATTTT
CASSLLAGGPTDTQYF
>TRBV2|TRBD2|NA|TRBJ2-7
TGTGCCAGCAGTGATGCGGGGGGTGGGTACGAGCAGTACTTC
CASSDAGGGYEQYF
>TRBV10-1|TRBD1|NA|TRBJ1-4
TGCGCCAGCAGTGAACAGGGGCGCGGGCCTAATGAAAAACTGTTTTTT
CASSEQGRGPNEKLFF
>TRBV18|TRBD2|NA|TRBJ2-5
TGTGCCAGCTCACCAGGGACTAGCGGGGGCCGGTGGAGGGAGACCCAGTACTTC
CASSPGTSGGRWRETQYF
>TRBV6-5|NA|NA|TRBJ1-1
TGTGCCAGCAGTTACTCTCAATCGAACACTGAAGCTTTCTTT
CASSYSQSNTEAFF
>TRBV2|NA|NA|TRBJ1-2
TGTGCCAGCAGTGTTAGCGGGGACTATGGCTACACCTTC
CASSVSGDYGYTF
>TRBV6-2/TRBV6-3|TRBD2|NA|TRBJ2-1
TGTGCCAGCAGTCCCGGACTAGCGGGGGATGAGCAGTTCTTC
CASSPGLAGDEQFF
>TRBV6-1|NA|once|TRBJ1-2
TGTGCCAGCAGTGAAGGGGCCAGGGGAAATGGCTACACCTTC
CASSEGARGNGYTF
>TRBV6-5|NA|NA|TRBJ2-1
TGTGCCAGCAAAAGACAGGTGAACGGCAATGAGCAGTTCTTC
CASKRQVNGNEQFF
>TRBV9|TRBD1|NA|TRBJ2-3
TGTGCCAGCAGCGAACAGGGGGGCGGCACAGATACGCAGTATTTT
CASSEQGGGTDTQYF
>TRBV30|TRBD1|NA|TRBJ1-2
TGTGCCTGGAGTTCCGGACAGGGGAAGAGCGGCTACACCTTC
CAWSSGQGKSGYTF
>TRBV19|NA|NA|TRBJ1-2
TGTGCCACCGGGGGGGACTATGGCTACACCTTC
CATGGDYGYTF
>TRBV24-1|NA|few|TRBJ2-7
TGTGCCACCAGTGATGGCAGTGATTTCGAGCAGTACTTC
CATSDGSDFEQYF
>TRBV2|TRBD2|once|TRBJ2-7
TGTGCCAGCAGTAACCCGGGACTAGAGTACGAGCAGTACTTC
CASSNPGLEYEQYF
>TRBV27|NA|NA|TRBJ2-7
TGTGCCAGCAGTTTATCTAAGGGGGACGAGCAGTACTTC
CASSLSKGDEQYF
>TRBV7-2|NA|NA|TRBJ2-1
TGTGCCAGCAGCTTAGGACCTCTGGGGGGGCCGGGCGAGCAGTTCTTC
CASSLGPLGGPGEQFF
>TRBV29-1|NA|NA|TRBJ1-2
TGCAGCGTTGAAGATCTTAGCGGCAGGGTTGTTGCTGGCTACACCTTC
CSVEDLSGRVVAGYTF
>TRBV5-8|NA|NA|TRBJ2-7
TGTGCCAGCAGCTTGACAGGGTTCGCTCGGTACGAGCAGTACTTC
CASSLTGFARYEQYF
>TRBV11-3|NA|NA|TRBJ1-2
TGTGCCAGCAGCGTAGGGGCGACAGGCAGAAAGACCTTC
CASSVGATGRKTF
>TRBV6-5|NA|NA|TRBJ1-1
TGTGCCAGCAGCGTTACAGGGTTTGAAGCTTTCTTT
CASSVTGFEAFF
>TRBV7-9|TRBD1|NA|TRBJ1-1
TGTGCCAGCAGACCCGGGACAGGGTTGACTTTCTTT
CASRPGTGLTFF
>TRBV29-1|NA|NA|TRBJ2-2
TGCAGCGTCAACCCTGCGGGAACCGGGGAGCTGTTTTTT
CSVNPAGTGELFF
>TRBV5-4|TRBD1|NA|TRBJ1-2
TGTGCCAGCAGCTCGCATACAGGGGATCTTGGCTACACCTTC
CASSSHTGDLGYTF
>TRBV7-9|NA|NA|TRBJ1-2
TGTGCCAGCAGTCGGACAGCGGAACCCTATGGCTACACCTTC
CASSRTAEPYGYTF
>TRBV6-6|TRBD2|NA|TRBJ2-1
TGTGCCAGCAGTCTGGGACTAGCGGGCTTACCGTACAATGAGCAGTTCTTC
CASSLGLAGLPYNEQFF